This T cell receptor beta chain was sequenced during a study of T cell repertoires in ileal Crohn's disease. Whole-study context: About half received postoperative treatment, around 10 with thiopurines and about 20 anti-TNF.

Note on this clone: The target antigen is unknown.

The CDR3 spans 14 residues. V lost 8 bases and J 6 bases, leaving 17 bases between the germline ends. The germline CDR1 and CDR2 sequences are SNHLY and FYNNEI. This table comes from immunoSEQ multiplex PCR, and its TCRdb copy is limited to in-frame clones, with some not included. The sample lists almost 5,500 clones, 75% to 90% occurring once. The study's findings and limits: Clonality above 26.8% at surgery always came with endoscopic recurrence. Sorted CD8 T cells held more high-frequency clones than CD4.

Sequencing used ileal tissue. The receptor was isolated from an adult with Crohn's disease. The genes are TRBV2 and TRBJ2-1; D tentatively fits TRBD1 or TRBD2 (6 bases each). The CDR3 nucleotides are TGTGCCAGCCGGTCCTCCGGGGGCGTCAATGAGCAGTTCTTC. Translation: CASRSSGGVNEQFF.